The 23 T cell receptor beta chains presented below share a single source sample, sequenced in a study of cytotoxic CD8 clonotypes in ibrutinib-treated CLL. Data came from immunoSEQ multiplex PCR; TCRdb stores just in-frame clones and leaves some out. The repertoire holds over 250,000 clones, with around 77% as singletons. The material sequenced was PBMCs, taken at disease progression, from a patient treated with ibrutinib. The receptors stem from a human donor with chronic lymphocytic leukemia.

The chain combines TRBV7-9 with TRBJ2-7; no firm D call. The CDR3 spans 15 residues. V was pared by 4 bases and J by 0 bases, with 13 bases between. Germline-derived CDR1 and CDR2 are SEHNR and FQNEAQ (reference sequence). CDR3 in amino acids: CASSSPTLNSYEQYF. The CDR3 nucleotides are TGTGCCAGCAGCTCTCCGACACTTAACTCCTACGAGCAGTACTTC.

The J gene is TRBJ2-7, the V gene TRBV7-2; weak D call: TRBD2 (6 bases). The CDR3 contains 13 residues. CDR1 SGHTA and CDR2 FQGNSA come from the germline V gene. V lost 9 bases and J 2 bases, leaving 14 bases between the germline ends. CDR3 coding DNA: TGTGCCAGTAAGGGCGGGGTAACCTACGAGCAGTACTTC. This gives the protein CASKGGVTYEQYF.

The V gene is TRBV7-8, the J gene TRBJ2-7; no clear D. CDR1 is SGHVS, CDR2 FQNEAQ, per germline. This CDR3 has 14 amino acids. Trimming took off 2 bases at V and 2 bases at J, with 10 bases between the two ends. CDR3 nucleotide sequence: TGTGCCAGCAGCTTATTCGGGTTTCCCTACGAGCAGTACTTC. Residues: CASSLFGFPYEQYF.

This clone was detected a few times. This chain links TRBV9 with TRBJ2-2; 12 nucleotides align to TRBD2. V gave up 4 bases and J gave up 6 bases; unmatched junction bases: 4. The germline V gene encodes CDR1 SGDLS and CDR2 YYNGEE. The CDR3 is 15 amino acids. For the CDR3, the DNA is TGTGCCAGCAGCCCCCGACTAGCGGGAGCCGGGGAGCTGTTTTTT. It is translated as CASSPRLAGAGELFF.

The CDR3 DNA reads TGCGCCAGCAGCCAACATAGAACGGCTGAAGCTTTCTTT. Amino acid sequence: CASSQHRTAEAFF. The chain is built from TRBV4-1 and TRBJ1-1; D not certain. The V and J ends lost 2 bases and 6 bases respectively, with 10 bases between them. Germline V lookup: CDR1 MGHRA, CDR2 YSYEKL. The length of the CDR3 is 13 residues.

The V gene is TRBV11-3, the J gene TRBJ2-7, with D possibly called TRBD1 or TRBD2 (6 bases each). The V gene's germline CDR1 is SGHNT and CDR2 YENEEA. V dropped 7 bases and J dropped 2 bases, with 12 bases sitting between them. The CDR3 is 13 residues long. The CDR3 spells CASIEGGPYEQYF. The CDR3 bases are TGTGCCAGCATCGAGGGGGGTCCCTACGAGCAGTACTTC. Variable domain in full (rest from reference TRBV11-3 and TRBJ2-7): EAGVVQSPRYKIIEKKQPVAFWCNPISGHNTLYWYLQNLGQGPELLIRYENEEAVDDSQLPKDRFSAERLKGVDSTLKIQPAELGDSAVYLCASIEGGPYEQYFGPGTRLTVT.

The CDR3 nucleotides read TGTGCCAGCAGGCCACTCGCGGGGGGCCGGTACGAGCAGTACTTC. Its protein product is CASRPLAGGRYEQYF. The chain joins TRBV27 to TRBJ2-7; 8 bases agree with TRBD2. Germline loops: CDR1 MNHEY, CDR2 SMNVEV (reference sequence). The V segment lost 6 bases and the J segment 4 bases; nucleotides outside the gene matches: 11. The CDR3 covers 15 residues.

This chain joins TRBV18 and TRBJ2-4; 10 bases are shared with TRBD1. The V gene end was trimmed by 5 bases and the J gene end by 5 bases; junction bases not matched to a gene: 6. Germline CDR1 reads KGHSH; CDR2 reads LQKENI. This CDR3 is 15 amino acids long. The CDR3 DNA sequence: TGTGCCAGCTCAACGACAGGGGGCTGGGAAAACATTCAGTACTTC. Translation: CASSTTGGWENIQYF. Full variable domain (outside the CDR3, taken from reference TRBV18 and TRBJ2-4): NAGVMQNPRHLVRRRGQEARLRCSPMKGHSHVYWYRQLPEEGLKFMVYLQKENIIDESGMPKERFSAEFPKEGPSILRIQQVVRGDSAAYFCASSTTGGWENIQYFGAGTRLSVL.

This chain links TRBV11-2 with TRBJ2-3; D gene unclear. The length of the CDR3 is 13 residues. V lost 1 base to trimming and J lost 7 bases, with 9 bases between them. CDR1 is SGHAT and CDR2 is FQNNGV in the germline V gene. The CDR3 sequence is CASSLGSFHTQYF. The CDR3 DNA follows: TGTGCCAGCAGCTTAGGGTCCTTCCATACGCAGTATTTT.

This clone has only a few counts. The chain is built from TRBV14 and TRBJ2-5, with a weak D call TRBD2 (6 bases). V lost 2 bases, J lost 5 bases, and 12 bases lay in between. Germline V gene data show CDR1 as SGHDN and CDR2 as FVKESK. The CDR3 spans 14 residues. CDR3 sequence: CASSQSKRGETQYF. The CDR3 DNA reads TGTGCCAGCAGCCAATCGAAACGGGGGGAGACCCAGTACTTC.

The chain employs TRBV6-6 and TRBJ1-5; D unclear. This CDR3 is built from 14 residues. CDR1 is MNHNY and CDR2 is SVGAGI in the germline V gene (reference sequence). The germline V and J ends were trimmed by 6 bases and 3 bases, with 12 bases remaining between them. The CDR3, as DNA: TGTGCCAGCAGAGCGGGGAAATCCAATCAGCCCCAGCATTTT. This codes for CASRAGKSNQPQHF.

CDR3 sequence reads: CASSLGPGKNIQYF. CDR3 in DNA: TGTGCCAGCAGCTTAGGGCCGGGCAAAAACATTCAGTACTTC. The rearrangement links TRBV11-2 to TRBJ2-4; unclear D gene. From germline, CDR1 is SGHAT and CDR2 FQNNGV. V dropped 1 base and J dropped 3 bases, with 7 bases sitting between them. CDR3 length equals 14 residues. Full variable domain (rest looked up from reference TRBV11-2 and TRBJ2-4): EAGVAQSPRYKIIEKRQSVAFWCNPISGHATLYWYQQILGQGPKLLIQFQNNGVVDDSQLPKDRFSAERLKGVDSTLKIQPAKLEDSAVYLCASSLGPGKNIQYFGAGTRLSVL.

The chain joins TRBV5-1 to TRBJ2-7; tentative D call: TRBD1 (6 bases). Germline V gene data show CDR1 as SGHRS and CDR2 as YFSETQ. V lost 6 bases and J lost 0, with 10 bases in between. CDR3 length: 13 residues. The CDR3 loop is CASKGGDSYEQYF. The CDR3 coding sequence is TGCGCCAGCAAAGGGGGTGACTCCTACGAGCAGTACTTC.

The J gene is TRBJ1-1, the V gene TRBV5-4; D unresolved. Germline lookup yields CDR1 SGHNT and CDR2 YYREEE (reference sequence). The CDR3 extends over 14 amino acids. The germline V and J ends were trimmed by 1 base and 0 bases, with 7 bases remaining between them. CDR3 nucleotide sequence: TGTGCCAGCAGCTTGAGGGATCTGAACACTGAAGCTTTCTTT. Its protein product is CASSLRDLNTEAFF.

This sequence joins TRBV6-6 and TRBJ2-1; D gene uncertain. V dropped 2 bases and J dropped 10 bases, with 15 bases sitting between them. This CDR3 has 14 residues. From germline, CDR1 is MNHNY and CDR2 SVGAGI (reference sequence). CDR3 loop: CASSYTSQHQEQFF. The CDR3 DNA sequence: TGTGCCAGCAGTTACACTTCCCAACATCAGGAGCAGTTCTTC.

In nucleotides, the CDR3 is TGTGCCAGCAGTTACATGGGGGGAGGTGGCTACACCTTC. It codes for CASSYMGGGGYTF. The rearrangement uses TRBV6-5 and TRBJ1-2; tentatively, D is TRBD1 (5 bases). V was shortened by 2 bases and J by 7 bases, with 11 bases between the two germline ends. The CDR3 runs 13 residues. The germline V gene encodes CDR1 MNHEY and CDR2 SVGAGI.

This clone was observed once. The gene calls are TRBV7-9 and TRBJ2-5; D assignment may be TRBD1 or TRBD2 (5 bases each). V lost 1 base and J lost 5, with 14 bases in between. Germline loops: CDR1 SEHNR, CDR2 FQNEAQ (reference sequence). This CDR3 has 15 amino acids. CDR3 amino acids: CASSLGGGPGETQYF. The CDR3 DNA sequence: TGTGCCAGCAGCTTAGGTGGGGGTCCGGGGGAGACCCAGTACTTC.

This clone was recorded a few times. The chain has TRBV9 and TRBJ1-5, with D possibly TRBD1 on 5 matching bases. Germline CDR1 SGDLS, CDR2 YYNGEE. The ends were cut back, 4 bases at V and 6 bases at J, with 14 bases in the middle. This CDR3 comprises 14 residues. CDR3: CASSRGGIGQPQHF. The CDR3 nucleotides read TGTGCCAGCAGCAGGGGAGGTATCGGTCAGCCCCAGCATTTT.

For the CDR3, the DNA is TGTGCCAGCAGCGTATCCCGACTAGCGGGAGCCGATACGCAGTATTTT. It specifies CASSVSRLAGADTQYF. This chain joins TRBV9 and TRBJ2-3; TRBD2 matches 12 bases. J gave up 6 bases and V 1 base, and 6 bases lay outside the gene matches. CDR1 and CDR2 (germline): SGDLS, YYNGEE. This CDR3 spans 16 amino acids.

The chain couples TRBV2 to TRBJ1-6; 9 bases line up with TRBD1. The CDR3 length is 13 residues. The V segment lost 6 bases and the J segment 10 bases; nucleotides outside the gene matches: 4. Germline CDR1 SNHLY, CDR2 FYNNEI. For the CDR3, the DNA is TGTGCCAGCAGGGGACAGGGTTCATCACCCCTCCACTTT. It yields the protein CASRGQGSSPLHF.

This clone has just a few counts. This chain joins TRBV28 and TRBJ2-7; 9 bases align to TRBD1. Trimming cost V 6 bases and J 6 bases; bases outside gene matches: 9. CDR3 size: 14 residues. The germline CDR1 and CDR2 sequences are MDHEN and SYDVKM. The CDR3 here is CASRLRDRDFEQYF. CDR3 DNA: TGTGCCAGCAGACTCCGGGACAGGGACTTCGAGCAGTACTTC.

This clone was picked up a small number of times. V and J are TRBV29-1 and TRBJ1-1; weak D call: TRBD1 (6 bases). The germline CDR1 and CDR2 sequences are SQVTM and ANQGSEA. This CDR3 is built from 17 residues. Trimming left V 7 bases short and J 4 bases short, with 28 bases between. The CDR3 DNA is TGCAGCGCCGATCGAGTGGGGGCGCTTTATACGGTCACTGAAGCTTTCTTT. Its protein is CSADRVGALYTVTEAFF.

This sequence joins TRBV19 and TRBJ1-1, with D unclear. This CDR3 comprises 13 residues. CDR1 is LNHDA and CDR2 is SQIVND in the germline V gene (reference sequence). V lost 7 bases, J lost 1 base, and 10 bases lay in between. The DNA for the CDR3 is TGTGCCAGTATTCTGCCCAGGAACACTGAAGCTTTCTTT. It translates to CASILPRNTEAFF.